Below are 18 T cell receptor beta chains sequenced from a single sample in a study of radiation and T cells in renal cell carcinoma. The time point: baseline pretreatment blood. The treatment: 15 Gy SBRT to primary tumor, nephrectomy 4 weeks later. The assay was immunoSEQ multiplex PCR, and TCRdb's table has in-frame clones only and misses some. This table has over 85,000 clones, under 90% appearing once. The sequencing used blood, collected from a patient whose treatment included radiotherapy and nephrectomy. The origin of the receptors is a man aged 60 to 75 with renal cell carcinoma.

The V gene is TRBV5-1, the J gene TRBJ2-1; 8 nucleotides match TRBD2. Trimming cost V 0 bases and J 8 bases; bases outside gene matches: 7. Germline V gene lookup returns CDR1 SGHRS and CDR2 YFSETQ. This CDR3 has 15 amino acids. The CDR3 loop reads CASSLGPGGPHEQFF. CDR3 sequence (DNA): TGCGCCAGCAGCTTGGGTCCGGGAGGGCCGCATGAGCAGTTCTTC.

This chain connects TRBV15 to TRBJ1-4; TRBD1 might be the D (5 bases). The CDR3 is 15 amino acids. V gave up 0 bases and J gave up 6 bases, with 11 bases separating them. Germline values: CDR1 LNHNV, CDR2 YYDKDF (reference sequence). CDR3 residues: CATSRDSGADEKLFF. Written as DNA, the CDR3 is TGTGCCACCAGCAGAGATTCCGGGGCAGATGAAAAACTGTTTTTT.

This clone was found many times. V and J are TRBV6-4 and TRBJ2-2; TRBD1 aligns across 7 bases. In germline, CDR1 is MRHNA, CDR2 SNTAGT. This CDR3 is 13 amino acids long. V lost 2 bases and J lost 7; bases outside the gene matches: 1. In nucleotides, the CDR3 is TGTGCCAGCAGTGACAGGGGGCACGGGGAGCTGTTTTTT. Translating it yields CASSDRGHGELFF.

The rearrangement links TRBV28 to TRBJ2-3; D perhaps matches TRBD2 (6 bases). Germline lookup yields CDR1 MDHEN and CDR2 SYDVKM. The CDR3 is made up of 16 amino acids. Between the trimmed V and J ends, which lost 1 base and 3 bases, there was a span of 14 bases. CDR3 residues: CASSLYGSGNTDTQYF. As DNA, the CDR3 is TGTGCCAGCAGTTTATACGGGAGTGGCAATACAGATACGCAGTATTTT.

J is TRBJ1-2 and V is TRBV25-1; D perhaps matches TRBD1 (6 bases). The ends were cut back, 3 bases at V and 5 bases at J, with 19 bases in the middle. This CDR3 has 16 residues. Per the germline V gene, CDR1 is MGHDK and CDR2 is SYGVNS. The CDR3 bases are TGTGCCAGCAGTGATCGGACTCTGGGACAAAGATATGGCTACACCTTC. Translation: CASSDRTLGQRYGYTF.

In DNA, the CDR3 is TGTGCCAGCAGCTTAGCAGCGGGGCACAACTATGGCTACACCTTC. It specifies CASSLAAGHNYGYTF. This chain uses TRBV7-9 with TRBJ1-2; weak D call: TRBD1 (5 bases). Germline assignment: CDR1 SEHNR and CDR2 FQNEAQ (reference sequence). V dropped 0 bases and J dropped 2 bases, with 10 bases sitting between them. CDR3 size: 15 residues.

This clone was observed a handful of times. V gene TRBV28 combines with J gene TRBJ1-3; D ambiguous. The germline gives CDR1 MDHEN, CDR2 SYDVKM. The CDR3 loop spans 15 amino acids. Trimming took off 2 bases at V and 0 bases at J, with 8 bases between the two ends. The CDR3 sequence: CASSLPDYSGNTIYF. CDR3 DNA: TGTGCCAGCAGTTTACCAGACTACTCTGGAAACACCATATATTTT.

The J gene is TRBJ2-7, the V gene TRBV5-1; D remains unclear. Germline assignment: CDR1 SGHRS and CDR2 YFSETQ. V was shortened by 0 bases and J by 3 bases, with 13 bases between the two germline ends. The CDR3 contains 15 residues. The CDR3 DNA is TGCGCCAGCAGCTTGGATGCCGTGGGATACTACGAGCAGTACTTC. The encoded protein is CASSLDAVGYYEQYF.

The rearrangement links TRBV5-1 to TRBJ2-1, with a possible D match to TRBD2 (5 bases). Germline V gene lookup returns CDR1 SGHRS and CDR2 YFSETQ. V lost 2 bases, J lost 5 bases, and 8 bases lay in between. The length of the CDR3 is 13 residues. The CDR3 DNA follows: TGCGCCAGCAGCTTAGACGGGAACAATGAGCAGTTCTTC. The encoded protein is CASSLDGNNEQFF. Looking up the rest from reference TRBV5-1 and TRBJ2-1 gives the full variable domain: KAGVTQTPRYLIKTRGQQVTLSCSPISGHRSVSWYQQTPGQGLQFLFEYFSETQRNKGNFPGRFSGRQFSNSRSEMNVSTLELGDSALYLCASSLDGNNEQFFGPGTRLTVL.

V and J are TRBV7-2 and TRBJ2-6; a weak D match, TRBD2 (6 bases). Germline V gives CDR1 SGHTA, CDR2 FQGNSA. CDR3 length equals 17 residues. V dropped 5 bases and J dropped 0 bases, with 14 bases sitting between them. The CDR3 DNA reads as TGTGCCAGCAGCCATCCGGGACTCTACTCTGGGGCCAACGTCCTGACTTTC. Its protein product is CASSHPGLYSGANVLTF.

The rearrangement uses TRBV6-5 and TRBJ1-1; no clear D. The CDR3 extends over 13 amino acids. Germline V lookup: CDR1 MNHEY, CDR2 SVGAGI. Between the trimmed V and J ends, which lost 5 bases and 0 bases, there was a span of 7 bases. The CDR3 nucleotides read TGTGCCAGCAGTGGGCGGCTGAACACTGAAGCTTTCTTT. Translated: CASSGRLNTEAFF.

The chain is built from TRBV18 and TRBJ2-7, with TRBD2 identical over 7 bases. Germline V lookup: CDR1 KGHSH, CDR2 LQKENI. CDR3 size: 12 residues. The V segment lost 2 bases and the J segment 5 bases; nucleotides outside the gene matches: 0. The CDR3 DNA reads TGTGCCAGCTCACCAGGGAGGGACGAGCAGTACTTC. It is translated as CASSPGRDEQYF.

The V call is TRBV19, the J call TRBJ1-4; D perhaps matches TRBD1 (6 bases). Germline CDR1 is LNHDA and CDR2 is SQIVND (reference sequence). V was shortened by 4 bases and J by 5 bases, with 11 bases between the two germline ends. The CDR3 sequence is 14 residues long. The CDR3 sequence is CASSTGQLNEKLFF. Written as DNA, the CDR3 is TGTGCCAGTAGTACCGGACAGTTGAATGAAAAACTGTTTTTT.

The J gene is TRBJ2-5, the V gene TRBV29-1; D gene unclear. Germline V gene sequence: CDR1 SQVTM, CDR2 ANQGSEA. Trimming took off 5 bases at V and 1 base at J, with 11 bases between the two ends. CDR3 size: 13 residues. CDR3 bases: TGCAGCGTTCTTTGGCAGCTCCAAGAGACCCAGTACTTC. Amino acid sequence: CSVLWQLQETQYF.

The chain carries TRBV15 and TRBJ2-3; D is tentatively TRBD1 or TRBD2 (5 bases each). This CDR3 is built from 15 residues. Germline V gives CDR1 LNHNV, CDR2 YYDKDF (reference sequence). V shed 3 bases and J shed 6 bases, with 16 bases lying between them. The CDR3 DNA is TGTGCCACCAGCAGTGAGGGGAACTCGCGGGATACGCAGTATTTT. Translating it yields CATSSEGNSRDTQYF.

The table lists this clone with a few counts. The J gene is TRBJ2-7, the V gene TRBV4-1; D remains ambiguous. Trimming shortened V by 3 bases and J by 2 bases, and 17 bases separated the two germline ends. This CDR3 region has 16 residues. Germline V lookup: CDR1 MGHRA, CDR2 YSYEKL. The CDR3 DNA sequence: TGCGCCAGCAGCCAGCAAGACCTGATCTCCACCTACGAGCAGTACTTC. Its translation is CASSQQDLISTYEQYF.

The chain carries TRBV19 and TRBJ2-3; 10 nucleotides align to TRBD2. The germline CDR1 and CDR2 sequences are LNHDA and SQIVND (reference sequence). Losses at the gene ends were 5 bases for V and 4 bases for J; bases not matched to a gene: 9. CDR3 length: 16 residues. Here the CDR3 reads CASSQISGRAADTQYF. The CDR3 nucleotides are TGTGCCAGTAGTCAAATAAGCGGGAGGGCCGCAGATACGCAGTATTTT.

This chain uses TRBV7-2 with TRBJ2-5; D may match TRBD1 or TRBD2 (6 bases each). Trimming took off 3 bases at V and 1 base at J, with 12 bases between the two ends. The CDR3 has 15 amino acids. Per the germline V gene, CDR1 is SGHTA and CDR2 is FQGNSA. The CDR3 DNA sequence: TGTGCCAGCAGCTTCTGGAGGGGGAGCCAAGAGACCCAGTACTTC. This encodes CASSFWRGSQETQYF. The variable domain in full, with the rest retrieved from reference TRBV7-2 and TRBJ2-5, is GAGVSQSPSNKVTEKGKDVELRCDPISGHTALYWYRQSLGQGLEFLIYFQGNSAPDKSGLPSDRFSAERTGGSVSTLTIQRTQQEDSAVYLCASSFWRGSQETQYFGPGTRLLVL.